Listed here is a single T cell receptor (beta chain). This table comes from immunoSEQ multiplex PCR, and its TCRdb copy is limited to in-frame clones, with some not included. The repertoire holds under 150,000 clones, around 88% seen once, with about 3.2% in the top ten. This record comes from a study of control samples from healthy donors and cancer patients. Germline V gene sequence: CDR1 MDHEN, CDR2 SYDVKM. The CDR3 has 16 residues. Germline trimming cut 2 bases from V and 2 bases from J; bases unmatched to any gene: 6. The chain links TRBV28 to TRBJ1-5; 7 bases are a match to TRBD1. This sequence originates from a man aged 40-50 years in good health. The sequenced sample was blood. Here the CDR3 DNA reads TGTGCCAGCAGTTTAGAGGGGGCTGGTGGCAATCAGCCCCAGCATTTT. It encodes CASSLEGAGGNQPQHF. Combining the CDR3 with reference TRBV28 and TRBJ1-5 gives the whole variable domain DVKVTQSSRYLVKRTGEKVFLECVQDMDHENMFWYRQDPGLGLRLIYFSYDVKMKEKGDIPEGYSVSREKKERFSLILESASTNQTSMYLCASSLEGAGGNQPQHFGDGTRLSIL.